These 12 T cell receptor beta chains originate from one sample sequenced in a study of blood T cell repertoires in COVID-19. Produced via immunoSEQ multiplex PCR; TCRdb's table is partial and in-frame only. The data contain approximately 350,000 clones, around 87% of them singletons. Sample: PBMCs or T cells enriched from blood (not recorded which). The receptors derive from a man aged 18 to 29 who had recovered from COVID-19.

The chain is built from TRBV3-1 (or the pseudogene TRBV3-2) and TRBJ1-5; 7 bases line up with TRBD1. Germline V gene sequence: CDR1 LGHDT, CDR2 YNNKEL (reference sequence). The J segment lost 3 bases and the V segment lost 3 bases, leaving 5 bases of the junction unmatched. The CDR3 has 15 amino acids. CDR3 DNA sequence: TGTGCCAGCAGCCAGTTCACAGGGGACAATCAGCCCCAGCATTTT. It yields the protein CASSQFTGDNQPQHF.

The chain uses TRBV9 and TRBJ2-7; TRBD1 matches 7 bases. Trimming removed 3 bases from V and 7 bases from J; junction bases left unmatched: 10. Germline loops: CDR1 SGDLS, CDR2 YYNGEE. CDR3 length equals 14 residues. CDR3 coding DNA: TGTGCCAGCAGCGAGGACAGGAGGTACGGAGAGCAGTACTTC. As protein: CASSEDRRYGEQYF.

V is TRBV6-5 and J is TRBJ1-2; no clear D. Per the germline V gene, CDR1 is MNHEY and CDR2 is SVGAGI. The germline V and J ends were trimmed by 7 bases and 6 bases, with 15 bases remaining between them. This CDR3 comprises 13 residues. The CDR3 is CASTNGVLDGYTF. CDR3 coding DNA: TGTGCCAGCACCAACGGGGTATTGGATGGCTACACCTTC.

CDR3 sequence (DNA): TGCGCCAGCAGTACCGACAGGGGGGAGACCCAGTACTTC. As protein: CASSTDRGETQYF. This chain connects TRBV10-1 to TRBJ2-5, with 9 bases lining up with TRBD1. The CDR3 spans 13 residues. CDR1 and CDR2 (germline): WNHNN, SYGVQD (reference sequence). V was pared by 5 bases and J by 5 bases, with 3 bases of the junction left unmatched.

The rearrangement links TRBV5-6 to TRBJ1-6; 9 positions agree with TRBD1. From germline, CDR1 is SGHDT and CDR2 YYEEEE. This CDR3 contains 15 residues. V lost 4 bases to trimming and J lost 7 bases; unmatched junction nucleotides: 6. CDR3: CASSNTGGENSPLHF. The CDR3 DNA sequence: TGTGCCAGCAGCAACACAGGGGGCGAAAATTCACCCCTCCACTTT.

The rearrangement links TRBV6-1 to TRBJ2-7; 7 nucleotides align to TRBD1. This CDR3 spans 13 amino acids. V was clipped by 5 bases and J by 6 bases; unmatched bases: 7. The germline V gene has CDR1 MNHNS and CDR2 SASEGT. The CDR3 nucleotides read TGTGCCAGCAGTACGACAGGGATGGGCGAGCAGTACTTC. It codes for CASSTTGMGEQYF.

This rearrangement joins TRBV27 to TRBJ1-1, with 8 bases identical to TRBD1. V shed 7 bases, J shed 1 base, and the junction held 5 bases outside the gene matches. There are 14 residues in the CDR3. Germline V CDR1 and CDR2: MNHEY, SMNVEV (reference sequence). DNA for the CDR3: TGTGCCAGCACCAGGGACAGGACGAACACTGAAGCTTTCTTT. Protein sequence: CASTRDRTNTEAFF.

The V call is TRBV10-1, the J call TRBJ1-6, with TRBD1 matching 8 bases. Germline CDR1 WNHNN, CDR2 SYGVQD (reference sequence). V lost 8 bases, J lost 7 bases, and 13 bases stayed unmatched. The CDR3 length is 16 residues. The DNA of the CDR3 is TGCGCCAGCTCGGAACCCCAGGGGGCGTGGAATTCACCCCTCCACTTT. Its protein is CASSEPQGAWNSPLHF.

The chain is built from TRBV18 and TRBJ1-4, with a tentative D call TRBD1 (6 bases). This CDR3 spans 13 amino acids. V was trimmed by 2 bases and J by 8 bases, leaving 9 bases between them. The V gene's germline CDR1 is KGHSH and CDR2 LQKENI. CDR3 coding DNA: TGTGCCAGCTCACCAAGCCAGGGGGAAAAACTGTTTTTT. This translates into CASSPSQGEKLFF.

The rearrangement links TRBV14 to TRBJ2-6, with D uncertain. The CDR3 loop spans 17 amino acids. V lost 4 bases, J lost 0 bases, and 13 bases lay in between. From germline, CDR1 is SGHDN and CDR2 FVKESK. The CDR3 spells CASSLHVRSSGANVLTF. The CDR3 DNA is TGTGCCAGCAGCCTCCATGTCCGGAGCTCTGGGGCCAACGTCCTGACTTTC.

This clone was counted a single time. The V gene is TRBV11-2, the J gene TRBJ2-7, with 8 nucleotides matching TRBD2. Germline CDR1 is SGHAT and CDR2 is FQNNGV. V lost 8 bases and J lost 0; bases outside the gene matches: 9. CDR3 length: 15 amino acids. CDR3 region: CASGILAEASYEQYF. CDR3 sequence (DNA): TGTGCCAGCGGCATACTAGCGGAAGCCTCCTACGAGCAGTACTTC.

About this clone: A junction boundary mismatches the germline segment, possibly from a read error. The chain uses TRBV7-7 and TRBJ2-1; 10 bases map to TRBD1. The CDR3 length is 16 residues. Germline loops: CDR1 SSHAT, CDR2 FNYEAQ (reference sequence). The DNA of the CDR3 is TGTGCCAGCAGTTTAGGGGGGACAGGGGTCCACAATGAGCAGTTCTTC. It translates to CASSLGGTGVHNEQFF. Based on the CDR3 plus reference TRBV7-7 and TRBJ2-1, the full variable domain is GAGVSQSPRYKVTKRGQDVTLRCDPISSHATLYWYQQALGQGPEFLTYFNYEAQPDKSGLPSDRFSAERPEGSISTLTIQRTEQRDSAMYRCASSLGGTGVHNEQFFGPGTRLTVL.